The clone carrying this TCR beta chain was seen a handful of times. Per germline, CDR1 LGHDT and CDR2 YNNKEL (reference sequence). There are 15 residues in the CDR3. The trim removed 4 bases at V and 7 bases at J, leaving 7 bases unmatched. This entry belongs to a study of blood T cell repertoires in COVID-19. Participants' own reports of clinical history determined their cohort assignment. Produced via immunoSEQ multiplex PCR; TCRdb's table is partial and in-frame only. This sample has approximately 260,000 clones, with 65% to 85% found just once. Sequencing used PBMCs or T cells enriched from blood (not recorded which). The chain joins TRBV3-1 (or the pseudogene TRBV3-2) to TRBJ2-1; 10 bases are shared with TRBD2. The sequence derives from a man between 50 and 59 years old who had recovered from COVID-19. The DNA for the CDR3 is TGTGCCAGCAGCCTACTAGCGGGGCTTGGGAATGAGCAGTTCTTC. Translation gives CASSLLAGLGNEQFF.